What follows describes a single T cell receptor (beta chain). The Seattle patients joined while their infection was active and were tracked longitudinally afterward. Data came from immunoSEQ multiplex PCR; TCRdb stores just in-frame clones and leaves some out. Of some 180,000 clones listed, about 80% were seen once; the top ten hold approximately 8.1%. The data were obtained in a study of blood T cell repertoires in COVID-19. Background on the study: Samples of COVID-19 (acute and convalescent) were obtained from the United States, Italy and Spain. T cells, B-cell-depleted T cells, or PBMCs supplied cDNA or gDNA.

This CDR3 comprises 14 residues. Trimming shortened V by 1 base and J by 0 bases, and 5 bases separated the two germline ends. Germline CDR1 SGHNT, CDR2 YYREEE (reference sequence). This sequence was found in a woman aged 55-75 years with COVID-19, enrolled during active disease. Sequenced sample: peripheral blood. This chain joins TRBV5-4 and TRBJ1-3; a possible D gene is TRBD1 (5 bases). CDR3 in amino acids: CASSLQGSGNTIYF. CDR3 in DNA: TGTGCCAGCAGCTTGCAGGGCTCTGGAAACACCATATATTTT.